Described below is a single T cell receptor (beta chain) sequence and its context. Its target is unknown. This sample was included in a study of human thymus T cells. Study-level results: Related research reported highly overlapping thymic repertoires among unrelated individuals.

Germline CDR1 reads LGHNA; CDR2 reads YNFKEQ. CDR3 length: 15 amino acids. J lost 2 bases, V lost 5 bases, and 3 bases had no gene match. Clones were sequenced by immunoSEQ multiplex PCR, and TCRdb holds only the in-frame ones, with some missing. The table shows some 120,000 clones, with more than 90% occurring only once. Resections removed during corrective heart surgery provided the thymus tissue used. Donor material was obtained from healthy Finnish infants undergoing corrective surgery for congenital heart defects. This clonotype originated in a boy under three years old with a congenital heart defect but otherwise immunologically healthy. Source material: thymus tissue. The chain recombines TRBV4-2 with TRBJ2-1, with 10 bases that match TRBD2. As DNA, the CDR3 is TGTGCCAGCAGCTTAACTAGCGGGGCCTACAATGAGCAGTTCTTC. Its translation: CASSLTSGAYNEQFF.